This TCR beta chain came from a study of blood T cell repertoires in COVID-19. Study background: Italy, Spain and the United States were the sources of the convalescent and acute COVID-19 samples. Sources were T cells, B-cell-depleted T cells, or PBMCs; the material itself was cDNA or gDNA.

There are 15 residues in the CDR3. V lost 1 base, J lost 1 base, and 11 bases lay in between. Germline V gene sequence: CDR1 SQVTM, CDR2 ANQGSEA. In the source study's methods: Reference gene primers were amplified, and this amplification served to estimate nucleated cell counts. Repertoires were generated with immunoSEQ multiplex PCR, while TCRdb's copy carries only in-frame clones and drops some. That table is the source of V, J and clone size, and D and trimming were worked out from the DNA. Of 84,000 or so clones in the sample, around four fifths are singletons; the top ten hold approximately 10%. This clone occurred once.

The sample was peripheral blood. This sequence joins TRBV29-1 and TRBJ2-4; tentative D call: TRBD2 (5 bases). The receptor's source is a woman in her 70s with active or convalescent COVID-19. CDR3: CSVEVGSGAKNIQYF. CDR3 nucleotide sequence: TGCAGCGTTGAAGTTGGTTCGGGGGCCAAAAACATTCAGTACTTC.